The 17 T cell receptor beta chains below come from one sample, sequenced in a study of beta chain features in type 1 diabetes. Expressed TCRB transcripts were sequenced because the entire RNA isolate underwent reverse transcription. The method was immunoSEQ multiplex PCR; TCRdb's version includes in-frame clones alone and lacks a portion of them. Among 240,000 or so clones, 25% to 30% were seen once, and the ten largest hold under 4.5%. What was sequenced was central memory CD4+ T cells from blood. The receptors derive from a man under 40 in good health.

This clone was seen a few times. V gene TRBV28 combines with J gene TRBJ2-2, with D maybe TRBD2 (6 bases). V was clipped by 3 bases and J by 2 bases, with 13 bases between them. CDR1 MDHEN and CDR2 SYDVKM come from the germline V gene. The CDR3 is 16 amino acids. Here the CDR3 reads CASSFRGSLNTGELFF. For the CDR3, the DNA is TGTGCCAGCAGTTTTCGGGGGTCCCTCAACACCGGGGAGCTGTTTTTT.

The chain uses TRBV29-1 and TRBJ1-1; D gene uncertain. Trimming cost V 4 bases and J 2 bases, with 8 bases left between them. The CDR3 has 12 residues. Germline CDR1 and CDR2: SQVTM and ANQGSEA. In DNA form, the CDR3 reads TGCAGCGTTGCGGCGGACAACACTGAAGCTTTCTTT. This codes for CSVAADNTEAFF.

The V and J genes are TRBV25-1 and TRBJ1-6, with 9 bases fitting TRBD1. Germline-derived CDR1 and CDR2 are MGHDK and SYGVNS. With 6 bases clipped from V and 7 bases from J, the junction kept 4 bases outside the gene matches. The CDR3 consists of 14 residues. The CDR3 nucleotides are TGTGCCAGCAGGTCCGGGACAGGGAATTCACCCCTCCACTTT. This codes for CASRSGTGNSPLHF.

This chain links TRBV5-1 with TRBJ2-5; 7 bases are shared with TRBD2. With V trimmed by 0 bases and J by 1 base, 0 bases remained unmatched. Germline assignment: CDR1 SGHRS and CDR2 YFSETQ. The length of the CDR3 is 14 residues. The CDR3, as DNA: TGCGCCAGCAGCTTGGCGGGGGGCCAAGAGACCCAGTACTTC. This encodes CASSLAGGQETQYF.

For this clone: The same CDR3 is also encoded by other DNA sequences in this sample. The rearrangement links TRBV29-1 to TRBJ2-1; perhaps TRBD2 as D (6 bases). The CDR3 sequence is 12 residues long. Trimming left V 6 bases short and J 5 bases short, with 11 bases between. In germline, CDR1 is SQVTM, CDR2 ANQGSEA. CDR3 sequence reads: CSVRLGDNEQFF. The CDR3 coding sequence is TGCAGCGTACGACTAGGAGACAATGAGCAGTTCTTC.

V is TRBV7-2 and J is TRBJ2-2, with TRBD1 matching 7 bases. The CDR3 is made up of 15 amino acids. V dropped 3 bases and J dropped 7; count of bases not matched to a gene: 8. The germline V gene has CDR1 SGHTA and CDR2 FQGNSA. CDR3 bases: TGTGCCAGCAGCTTTACAGGGGATCGGAACGGGGAGCTGTTTTTT. Its protein product is CASSFTGDRNGELFF.

This clone appeared a few times. The chain recombines TRBV5-4 with TRBJ2-2, with D unclear. V shed 8 bases and J shed 2 bases, with 10 bases lying between them. This CDR3 is built from 13 residues. Germline values: CDR1 SGHNT, CDR2 YYREEE (reference sequence). CDR3 nucleotides: TGTGCCAGTCGTTATGGCAACACCGGGGAGCTGTTTTTT. As protein: CASRYGNTGELFF.

The chain combines TRBV7-9 with TRBJ1-4; a weak D match, TRBD1 (5 bases). Germline CDR1 and CDR2: SEHNR and FQNEAQ (reference sequence). The CDR3 contains 14 residues. V lost 5 bases to trimming and J lost 8 bases, with 15 bases between them. The CDR3 loop is CASSPGRGDEKLFF. CDR3 DNA: TGTGCCAGCAGCCCGGGACGGGGTGACGAAAAACTGTTTTTT.

This clone was counted a few times. The chain combines TRBV19 with TRBJ1-5; D is unclear. The V end lost 5 bases, the J end lost 6 bases, and 11 bases lay between the germline ends. CDR3 size: 13 residues. Germline V gene lookup returns CDR1 LNHDA and CDR2 SQIVND (reference sequence). Written as DNA, the CDR3 is TGTGCCAGTAGTCCGAAACGAACTCAGCCCCAGCATTTT. It encodes CASSPKRTQPQHF.

This chain uses TRBV27 with TRBJ1-2; perhaps TRBD1 as D (6 bases). Trimming cost V 6 bases and J 6 bases, with 14 bases left between them. This CDR3 comprises 13 residues. Germline V gene sequence: CDR1 MNHEY, CDR2 SMNVEV (reference sequence). The CDR3 nucleotides read TGTGCCAGCAGCCTCCAGGGGAGGGATGGCTACACCTTC. This codes for CASSLQGRDGYTF.

The chain recombines TRBV20-1 with TRBJ2-3; D is ambiguous. This CDR3 comprises 10 residues. Trimming removed 7 bases at V and 6 bases at J, with 8 bases between. Germline V lookup: CDR1 DFQATT, CDR2 SNEGSKA (reference sequence). The CDR3 bases are TGCAGTGTGGAATCGGATACGCAGTATTTT. Its protein is CSVESDTQYF.

This clone was found a few times. The chain recombines TRBV28 with TRBJ2-3, with a tentative D call TRBD2 (6 bases). Germline values: CDR1 MDHEN, CDR2 SYDVKM. The CDR3 totals 11 residues. Trimming took 6 bases from V and 5 from J, leaving 6 bases between them. CDR3: CASRGGDTQYF. CDR3 bases: TGTGCCAGCAGGGGGGGAGATACGCAGTATTTT. Filled out from reference TRBV28 and TRBJ2-3, the complete variable domain reads DVKVTQSSRYLVKRTGEKVFLECVQDMDHENMFWYRQDPGLGLRLIYFSYDVKMKEKGDIPEGYSVSREKKERFSLILESASTNQTSMYLCASRGGDTQYFGPGTRLTVL.

The chain joins TRBV11-1 to TRBJ2-1; TRBD2 matches 10 bases. Germline assignment: CDR1 SGHAT and CDR2 FQDESV (reference sequence). This CDR3 spans 15 amino acids. V trimming: 5 bases; J trimming: 3 bases; junction bases outside the gene matches: 4. CDR3 DNA: TGTGCCAGCAGCCTTAGCGGGGGGCGCTACAATGAGCAGTTCTTC. Its translation: CASSLSGGRYNEQFF.

This clone has just a few counts. The V and J genes are TRBV7-2 and TRBJ2-3; maybe TRBD2 (6 bases). Germline V lookup: CDR1 SGHTA, CDR2 FQGNSA. This CDR3 is built from 13 residues. The V gene lost 4 bases and the J gene lost 8 bases, with 13 bases spanning the gap. The CDR3 DNA sequence: TGTGCCAGCAGCTCCTCCTTGGGGGGTACGCAGTATTTT. Protein sequence: CASSSSLGGTQYF.

The rearrangement links TRBV7-6 to TRBJ2-5; D remains unclear. The CDR3 has 16 amino acids. Trimming pared 0 bases from V and 4 bases from J, leaving 15 bases between. Per germline, CDR1 SGHVS and CDR2 FNYEAQ. The CDR3 region has the DNA TGTGCCAGCAGCTTAGCGAATGGCAGGAGAGGAGAGACCCAGTACTTC. Translated: CASSLANGRRGETQYF.

This clone has more than one count but fewer than ten. This chain uses TRBV20-1 with TRBJ2-1; tentatively, D is TRBD2 (6 bases). V was shortened by 7 bases and J by 6 bases, with 10 bases between the two germline ends. This CDR3 has 11 amino acids. From germline, CDR1 is DFQATT and CDR2 SNEGSKA (reference sequence). The CDR3, as DNA: TGCAGTGGCCCGGGGGTCAATGAGCAGTTCTTC. As protein: CSGPGVNEQFF.

This clone was detected a few times. At one end the junction does not follow the germline gene, possibly because of a read error. The V gene is TRBV7-8, the J gene TRBJ2-3; 8 positions match TRBD2. The CDR3 is 14 amino acids. Looked up from germline, CDR1 is SGHVS and CDR2 is FQNEAQ. The CDR3 here is CASSIAGRGDTQYF. The CDR3, as DNA: TGTGCCAGCAGCATAGCGGGGAGGGGAGATACGCAGTATTTT.